The 31 T cell receptor beta chains in this list originate from one sample, sequenced in a study of CD8+ T cells in alopecia areata. The authors extracted RNA and reverse transcribed it into cDNA as the sequencing template. Here immunoSEQ multiplex PCR was the method, and the copy in TCRdb shows in-frame clones only, minus some. The sample yields 30,000 to 35,000 clones, 45% to 60% seen once. Sequencing input: NKG2D-high CD8+ T cells sorted from blood. The origin of the receptors is a human donor with alopecia areata.

The V and J genes are TRBV9 and TRBJ2-7; D gene unclear. The V gene lost 3 bases and the J gene lost 2 bases, with 9 bases spanning the gap. The CDR3 consists of 13 residues. From germline, CDR1 is SGDLS and CDR2 YYNGEE. CDR3 sequence reads: CASSGSPTYEQYF. The CDR3 DNA reads as TGTGCCAGCAGCGGATCCCCGACCTACGAGCAGTACTTC.

This clone was counted a few times. V gene TRBV19 combines with J gene TRBJ2-5; D is uncertain. The length of the CDR3 is 13 residues. From germline, CDR1 is LNHDA and CDR2 SQIVND (reference sequence). Trimming pared 5 bases from V and 3 bases from J, leaving 10 bases between. This CDR3 is CASSPEPKETQYF. CDR3 in DNA: TGTGCCAGTAGTCCCGAACCTAAAGAGACCCAGTACTTC.

This chain connects TRBV19 to TRBJ2-3; 8 nucleotides line up with TRBD1. Germline V gene data show CDR1 as LNHDA and CDR2 as SQIVND (reference sequence). The CDR3 is 13 residues long. V dropped 7 bases and J dropped 3; count of bases not matched to a gene: 3. The CDR3 region is CASNNRGTDTQYF. As DNA, the CDR3 is TGTGCCAGTAATAACAGGGGGACAGATACGCAGTATTTT.

The chain is built from TRBV4-3 and TRBJ2-5; a weak D match, TRBD1 (6 bases). With the DNA end fitting TRBJ2-7 better, the J assignment may be wrong. CDR1 and CDR2 from the germline V gene are LGHNA and YSLEER. The CDR3 length is 15 residues. The DNA for the CDR3 is TGCGCCAGCAGCCAACTGACAGGCGAACCTCACGAGCAGTACTTC. This encodes CASSQLTGEPHEQYF.

In its sample, this clone was seen a few times. The CDR3 is CASSLARATFSYNEQFF. In DNA form, the CDR3 reads TGCGCCAGCAGCTTGGCTCGGGCTACCTTCTCCTACAATGAGCAGTTCTTC. The chain couples TRBV5-1 to TRBJ2-1, with D hard to call. CDR1 SGHRS and CDR2 YFSETQ come from the germline V gene. Trimming took 0 bases from V and 0 from J, leaving 13 bases between them. The CDR3 spans 17 residues. Filled out from reference TRBV5-1 and TRBJ2-1, the complete variable domain reads KAGVTQTPRYLIKTRGQQVTLSCSPISGHRSVSWYQQTPGQGLQFLFEYFSETQRNKGNFPGRFSGRQFSNSRSEMNVSTLELGDSALYLCASSLARATFSYNEQFFGPGTRLTVL.

The V and J genes are TRBV25-1 and TRBJ1-2; a possible D gene is TRBD1 (6 bases). The CDR3 has 17 amino acids. Germline V gene data show CDR1 as MGHDK and CDR2 as SYGVNS. V was trimmed by 6 bases and J by 0 bases, leaving 20 bases between them. The CDR3 loop reads CASSGGWGMWSNYGYTF. CDR3 DNA: TGTGCCAGCAGCGGGGGCTGGGGAATGTGGTCTAACTATGGCTACACCTTC.

The rearrangement links TRBV7-9 to TRBJ1-1; tentative D call: TRBD1 (6 bases). V was shortened by 5 bases and J by 0 bases, with 13 bases between the two germline ends. This CDR3 has 15 amino acids. The V gene's germline CDR1 is SEHNR and CDR2 FQNEAQ (reference sequence). CDR3 loop: CASSLGGGMNTEAFF. The CDR3 nucleotides read TGTGCCAGCAGCCTAGGCGGGGGCATGAACACTGAAGCTTTCTTT.

This rearrangement joins TRBV5-6 to TRBJ1-5; D is unresolved. The CDR3 is 10 residues long. CDR1 is SGHDT and CDR2 is YYEEEE in the germline V gene. Between the trimmed V and J ends, which lost 8 bases and 5 bases, there was a span of 5 bases. CDR3 sequence: CASFYQPQHF. CDR3 coding DNA: TGTGCCAGTTTTTATCAGCCCCAGCATTTT.

The chain recombines TRBV7-8 with TRBJ1-2; D not resolved. The germline gives CDR1 SGHVS, CDR2 FQNEAQ. The V and J ends lost 5 bases and 4 bases respectively, with 11 bases between them. The CDR3 extends over 13 amino acids. The CDR3 spells CASSLPRSYGYTF. Here the CDR3 DNA reads TGTGCCAGCAGCCTCCCTAGGTCCTATGGCTACACCTTC.

This clone came up once. The V call is TRBV5-5, the J call TRBJ2-2, with D uncertain. The V and J ends lost 5 bases and 1 base respectively, with 3 bases between them. The CDR3 spans 12 residues. Germline CDR1 is SGHKS and CDR2 is YYEKEE (reference sequence). As DNA, the CDR3 is TGTGCCAGCAGTTGGAACACCGGGGAGCTGTTTTTT. Its protein is CASSWNTGELFF.

The chain joins TRBV27 to TRBJ2-2; TRBD2 matches 11 bases. In germline, CDR1 is MNHEY, CDR2 SMNVEV (reference sequence). The CDR3 is made up of 21 amino acids. V lost 5 bases to trimming and J lost 4 bases; unmatched junction nucleotides: 21. CDR3 bases: TGTGCCAGCAGTACTCATAGGGTATCCGAAACTAGCGGGAGAAGCACCGGGGAGCTGTTTTTT. As protein: CASSTHRVSETSGRSTGELFF.

In this sample, this clone turned up a few times. The chain recombines TRBV29-1 with TRBJ2-7, with D perhaps assigned TRBD1 or TRBD2 (5 bases each). The V gene lost 4 bases and the J gene lost 5 bases, with 15 bases spanning the gap. CDR3 length: 13 residues. Per the germline V gene, CDR1 is SQVTM and CDR2 is ANQGSEA. CDR3 in DNA: TGCAGCGTTGTTACGGGGCTATCGGACGAGCAGTACTTC. As protein: CSVVTGLSDEQYF.

The chain couples TRBV5-1 to TRBJ2-2, with TRBD2 as a possible D gene (5 bases). Germline CDR1 reads SGHRS; CDR2 reads YFSETQ. V lost 4 bases and J 6 bases, leaving 16 bases between the germline ends. CDR3 length: 15 residues. DNA of the CDR3: TGCGCCAGCAGCGTAGGACTGGCTGGAGCCGGGGAGCTGTTTTTT. Amino acids: CASSVGLAGAGELFF.

The chain has TRBV7-3 and TRBJ2-5; D is uncertain. Looked up from germline, CDR1 is SGHTA and CDR2 is FQGTGA. V gave up 3 bases and J gave up 1 base, with 15 bases separating them. The CDR3 has 16 residues. The chain's CDR3 is CASSFADSGLQETQYF. Here the CDR3 DNA reads TGTGCCAGCAGCTTCGCCGATTCGGGTCTCCAAGAGACCCAGTACTTC.

CDR3 sequence (DNA): TGTGCCAGCAGCGATAAATCCGGGACACCCTACAATGAGCAGTTCTTC. It specifies CASSDKSGTPYNEQFF. The chain links TRBV7-2 to TRBJ2-1; weak D call: TRBD1 (6 bases). The CDR3 is 16 residues long. V shed 5 bases and J shed 2 bases, with 16 bases lying between them. Germline V gene data show CDR1 as SGHTA and CDR2 as FQGNSA.

This clone was seen only a few times. The chain carries TRBV4-1 and TRBJ2-2; 9 bases agree with TRBD2. CDR1 MGHRA and CDR2 YSYEKL come from the germline V gene. CDR3 size: 17 residues. The V segment lost 1 base and the J segment 1 base; nucleotides outside the gene matches: 4. The CDR3 DNA reads as TGCGCCAGCAGCCAAGTAATAGCGGGGGTGAACACCGGGGAGCTGTTTTTT. This translates into CASSQVIAGVNTGELFF.

In this sample, this clone turned up once. The chain links TRBV13 to TRBJ2-1; tentative D call: TRBD2 (6 bases). Germline V gene data show CDR1 as PRHDT and CDR2 as FYEKMQ (reference sequence). Between the trimmed V and J ends, which lost 0 bases and 3 bases, there was a span of 12 bases. The length of the CDR3 is 16 residues. CDR3 protein: CASSLGRGTRYNEQFF. In nucleotides, the CDR3 is TGTGCCAGCAGCTTAGGCCGGGGGACCCGCTACAATGAGCAGTTCTTC.

This rearrangement joins TRBV7-2 to TRBJ1-1, with a weak D call TRBD1 (5 bases). V lost 4 bases, J lost 6 bases, and 15 bases lay in between. Germline V gene sequence: CDR1 SGHTA, CDR2 FQGNSA. CDR3 length equals 14 residues. The CDR3 DNA sequence: TGTGCCAGCAGCTCTCCAGGGTCCTCCGCTGAAGCTTTCTTT. Its protein is CASSSPGSSAEAFF.

This sequence joins TRBV7-9 and TRBJ2-5; D gene uncertain. V lost 3 bases and J lost 1, with 9 bases in between. The CDR3 has 14 amino acids. The germline V gene has CDR1 SEHNR and CDR2 FQNEAQ (reference sequence). The CDR3: CASSLSQLQETQYF. DNA for the CDR3: TGTGCCAGCAGCTTGAGCCAACTCCAAGAGACCCAGTACTTC. Together with reference TRBV7-9 and TRBJ2-5, the CDR3 gives the full variable domain: DTGVSQNPRHKITKRGQNVTFRCDPISEHNRLYWYRQTLGQGPEFLTYFQNEAQLEKSRLLSDRFSAERPKGSFSTLEIQRTEQGDSAMYLCASSLSQLQETQYFGPGTRLLVL.

There are a few counts of this clone. The chain links TRBV7-9 to TRBJ1-4; the D gene is possibly TRBD1 (5 bases). The length of the CDR3 is 15 residues. V gave up 4 bases and J gave up 8 bases, with 17 bases separating them. In germline, CDR1 is SEHNR, CDR2 FQNEAQ (reference sequence). The CDR3 DNA reads TGTGCCAGCAGCTCGAAGGTGGGGCTAGGGGAAAAACTGTTTTTT. Encoded protein: CASSSKVGLGEKLFF.

There are a few counts of this clone. The chain links TRBV7-9 to TRBJ2-1; no clear D gene. With 2 bases removed from V and 6 bases from J, the gap between germline ends came to 5 bases. The CDR3 loop spans 12 amino acids. CDR1 and CDR2 (germline): SEHNR, FQNEAQ (reference sequence). The CDR3 here is CASSLSTNEQFF. The CDR3 nucleotides are TGTGCCAGCAGCTTAAGCACCAATGAGCAGTTCTTC.

The chain recombines TRBV4-1 with TRBJ1-1; 9 nucleotides line up with TRBD1. Looked up from germline, CDR1 is MGHRA and CDR2 is YSYEKL. There are 15 residues in the CDR3. Trimming cost V 3 bases and J 5 bases; bases outside gene matches: 7. Written as DNA, the CDR3 is TGCGCCAGCAGCCACTTACAGGGGGCCGAGACTGAAGCTTTCTTT. This sequence encodes CASSHLQGAETEAFF.

CDR3 sequence (DNA): TGTGCCAGCAGCTTAGATTCGGGAGACAGGCTAGCTTTCTTT. Its protein is CASSLDSGDRLAFF. J is TRBJ1-1 and V is TRBV7-8; perhaps TRBD1 as D (6 bases). Germline assignment: CDR1 SGHVS and CDR2 FQNEAQ. Trimming cost V 1 base and J 10 bases, with 16 bases left between them. The CDR3 contains 14 residues.

This clone was observed a few times. Other DNA sequences of this sample code for an identical CDR3. The rearrangement joins TRBV5-1 to TRBJ1-4; D is ambiguous. V was shortened by 0 bases and J by 8 bases, with 14 bases between the two germline ends. This CDR3 is built from 15 residues. The germline V gene has CDR1 SGHRS and CDR2 YFSETQ. Here the CDR3 DNA reads TGCGCCAGCAGCTTGGAGCGAAACGCCGGGGAAAAACTGTTTTTT. Protein: CASSLERNAGEKLFF.

The V and J genes are TRBV6-6 and TRBJ2-7; D is possibly TRBD2 (5 bases). Germline V lookup: CDR1 MNHNY, CDR2 SVGAGI (reference sequence). Deletions cut 2 bases from V and 3 bases from J, with 5 bases between. This CDR3 comprises 12 residues. CDR3 bases: TGTGCCAGCAGTTACGAGGGCTACGAGCAGTACTTC. Translating it yields CASSYEGYEQYF.

This clone was seen more than once but under ten times. The chain uses TRBV9 and TRBJ2-3; D possibly uses TRBD1 or TRBD2 (5 bases each). V was clipped by 3 bases and J by 4 bases, with 18 bases between them. The CDR3 length is 16 residues. Germline assignment: CDR1 SGDLS and CDR2 YYNGEE. The CDR3 spells CASSDPGKGSADTQYF. As DNA, the CDR3 is TGTGCCAGCAGCGACCCCGGGAAGGGGAGCGCAGATACGCAGTATTTT.

The CDR3 region is CASSSRGVEQYF. CDR3 nucleotides: TGTGCCAGCAGCTCGAGAGGGGTCGAGCAGTACTTC. The chain has TRBV11-2 and TRBJ2-7; either TRBD1 or TRBD2 may fit D (5 bases each). The germline V gene has CDR1 SGHAT and CDR2 FQNNGV. The CDR3 is 12 amino acids. Trimming took 4 bases from V and 6 from J, leaving 10 bases between them.

V is TRBV4-3 and J is TRBJ2-7; D not certain. The germline CDR1 and CDR2 sequences are LGHNA and YSLEER. Trimming cost V 4 bases and J 0 bases, with 7 bases left between them. The CDR3 consists of 13 residues. The CDR3 DNA reads as TGCGCCAGCAGCCCCGGCCCCTCCTACGAGCAGTACTTC. It translates to CASSPGPSYEQYF.

CDR3 nucleotides: TGTGCCAGCAGCCCTGGACAGGGTTGGGGCGAGCAGTTCTTC. Its protein product is CASSPGQGWGEQFF. The chain employs TRBV7-3 and TRBJ2-1; 8 positions agree with TRBD1. The germline CDR1 and CDR2 sequences are SGHTA and FQGTGA. V was pared by 5 bases and J by 10 bases, with 10 bases of the junction left unmatched. This CDR3 has 14 amino acids.

The chain is built from TRBV5-1 and TRBJ2-1; D is possibly TRBD2 (7 bases). The CDR3 loop spans 16 amino acids. Trimming removed 0 bases at V and 0 bases at J, with 10 bases between. CDR1 and CDR2 (germline): SGHRS, YFSETQ. Here the CDR3 DNA reads TGCGCCAGCAGCTTGGCGGGGGGCAGCTCCTACAATGAGCAGTTCTTC. Amino acid sequence: CASSLAGGSSYNEQFF.

A few counts support this clone. V gene TRBV19 combines with J gene TRBJ1-5; D is undetermined. V shed 7 bases and J shed 7 bases, with 14 bases lying between them. Germline values: CDR1 LNHDA, CDR2 SQIVND (reference sequence). The CDR3 is made up of 13 amino acids. The CDR3 here is CASNNAVGQPQHF. The CDR3, as DNA: TGTGCCAGTAATAATGCGGTTGGGCAGCCCCAGCATTTT. Full variable domain (missing parts from reference TRBV19 and TRBJ1-5): DGGITQSPKYLFRKEGQNVTLSCEQNLNHDAMYWYRQDPGQGLRLIYYSQIVNDFQKGDIAEGYSVSREKKESFPLTVTSAQKNPTAFYLCASNNAVGQPQHFGDGTRLSIL.